This TCR beta chain comes out of a study of cytomegalovirus exposure and HLA in healthy donors. Study-wide context: An early release of data contained 70 million to 95 million unique TCRs, which came from HLA-typed donors. Within the Caucasian-associated ancestry cluster were 81% of the roughly 360 genotyped donors. Study-level results: TCR beta chains numbering more than 150 were designated cytomegalovirus-associated. HLA allele associations emerged for around 15,000 TCR beta sequences in a later analysis, at 0.05 false discovery rate.

On this clone itself: Its antigen remains unidentified.

V lost 5 bases to trimming and J lost 4 bases; unmatched junction nucleotides: 8. The CDR3 covers 14 residues. Germline lookup yields CDR1 MNHNS and CDR2 SASEGT. Amplification used 60 Vbeta primers and 13 Jbeta primers. Assay: immunoSEQ multiplex PCR; the TCRdb copy retains only in-frame clones and omits some. The repertoire holds over 100,000 clones, 84% seen once, with 2.5% to 3.5% in the top ten. The V call is TRBV6-1, the J call TRBJ2-7, with 7 nucleotides matching TRBD1. The sample taken for sequencing was PBMCs. The TCR comes from a woman in her late teens or twenties in good health and CMV-seropositive. The CDR3: CASSTGVLWYEQYF. Written as DNA, the CDR3 is TGTGCCAGCAGTACAGGGGTTCTCTGGTACGAGCAGTACTTC.